Listed here is a single TCR beta chain. This PCR relied on a set of 60 Vbeta primers and 13 Jbeta primers. This table comes from immunoSEQ multiplex PCR, and its TCRdb copy is limited to in-frame clones, with some not included. Among about 230,000 clones listed, approximately 90% were seen once. The source of the sample is a study of cytomegalovirus exposure and HLA in healthy donors. Losses at the gene ends were 10 bases for V and 5 bases for J; bases not matched to a gene: 13. The CDR3 spans 15 residues. Germline V gene data show CDR1 as MNHEY and CDR2 as SMNVEV (reference sequence). The material sequenced was PBMCs. The V and J genes are TRBV27 and TRBJ2-7, with TRBD1 identical over 11 bases. This sequence was found in a woman younger than 30 in good health and CMV-seronegative. This CDR3 is CATSFIGQGAHEQYF. The CDR3 nucleotides are TGTGCCACTTCGTTTATAGGACAGGGGGCCCACGAGCAGTACTTC.